These 29 T cell receptor beta chains originate from one sample sequenced in a study of T cell responses to AZD1222 COVID-19 vaccine. Only in-frame clones appear in the TCRdb table, and some are missing; sequencing was by immunoSEQ multiplex PCR. The sample comprises 180,000 or so clones, under 95% of which are singletons, and roughly 0.99% rests with the top ten. The sample here was peripheral blood, taken 28 days after the second AZD1222 dose. The receptors shown here come from an adult who received the AZD1222 COVID-19 vaccine.

The chain carries TRBV7-2 and TRBJ1-3; 9 positions agree with TRBD1. Germline loops: CDR1 SGHTA, CDR2 FQGNSA. The CDR3 is made up of 16 amino acids. V shed 5 bases and J 1 base; nucleotides not matched to a gene: 6. CDR3 residues: CASSIQGASSGNTIYF. In DNA, the CDR3 is TGTGCCAGCAGCATACAGGGGGCCTCTTCTGGAAACACCATATATTTT. The variable domain in full, completed from reference TRBV7-2 and TRBJ1-3, reads GAGVSQSPSNKVTEKGKDVELRCDPISGHTALYWYRQSLGQGLEFLIYFQGNSAPDKSGLPSDRFSAERTGGSVSTLTIQRTQQEDSAVYLCASSIQGASSGNTIYFGEGSWLTVV.

This clone was counted once. The chain links TRBV6-5 to TRBJ1-2; 7 bases are a match to TRBD1. This CDR3 is 15 amino acids long. Germline lookup yields CDR1 MNHEY and CDR2 SVGAGI. Trimming cost V 5 bases and J 8 bases; bases outside gene matches: 14. The CDR3 nucleotides are TGTGCCAGCAGTCTCCGGACAGGTGGGACGGGGGGCTACACCTTC. This sequence encodes CASSLRTGGTGGYTF.

A note on this clone: The sample carries other DNA sequences with the same CDR3. The J gene is TRBJ1-5, the V gene TRBV3-1 (or the pseudogene TRBV3-2), with D unresolved. Trimming removed 1 base at V and 2 bases at J, with 6 bases between. The CDR3 spans 14 residues. From germline, CDR1 is LGHDT and CDR2 YNNKEL (reference sequence). The CDR3 DNA follows: TGTGCCAGCAGCCAAGGGCAGGGCAATCAGCCCCAGCATTTT. It is translated as CASSQGQGNQPQHF.

This chain uses TRBV3-1 (or the pseudogene TRBV3-2) with TRBJ2-3; no definite D call. The CDR3 length is 16 residues. Looked up from germline, CDR1 is LGHDT and CDR2 is YNNKEL (reference sequence). Trimming took off 3 bases at V and 0 bases at J, with 13 bases between the two ends. The CDR3 nucleotides are TGTGCCAGCAGCCATGTCGCTCAGCTTAGCACAGATACGCAGTATTTT. It is translated as CASSHVAQLSTDTQYF.

The genes are TRBV29-1 and TRBJ2-1; 7 bases are a match to TRBD1. V gave up 7 bases and J gave up 0 bases; unmatched junction bases: 3. The CDR3 loop spans 13 amino acids. Germline values: CDR1 SQVTM, CDR2 ANQGSEA. This CDR3 is CSARDSSYNEQFF. The CDR3 DNA reads as TGCAGCGCCCGGGACAGCTCCTACAATGAGCAGTTCTTC.

V gene TRBV6-5 combines with J gene TRBJ2-7; unclear D gene. With 2 bases removed from V and 0 bases from J, the gap between germline ends came to 8 bases. CDR1 and CDR2 from the germline V gene are MNHEY and SVGAGI. The CDR3 contains 14 residues. CDR3 loop: CASSYISSSYEQYF. The CDR3 DNA reads as TGTGCCAGCAGTTACATTAGTAGCTCCTACGAGCAGTACTTC.

The V and J genes are TRBV6-2 or TRBV6-3 and TRBJ2-7; weak D call: TRBD2 (6 bases). The CDR3 has 16 residues. V was pared by 2 bases and J by 7 bases, with 21 bases between. From germline, CDR1 is MNHEY and CDR2 SVGEGT. The CDR3 is CASSYGAGSGPWEQYF. In DNA form, the CDR3 reads TGTGCCAGCAGTTACGGGGCGGGGAGCGGCCCTTGGGAGCAGTACTTC.

This clone is a singleton in its sample. The gene calls are TRBV4-3 and TRBJ1-4, with D uncertain. The V gene lost 0 bases and the J gene lost 4 bases, with 15 bases spanning the gap. In germline, CDR1 is LGHNA, CDR2 YSLEER. This CDR3 region has 17 residues. CDR3 bases: TGCGCCAGCAGCCAAGATACAGCCGTGGCACTTAATGAAAAACTGTTTTTT. It specifies CASSQDTAVALNEKLFF.

The V call is TRBV7-8, the J call TRBJ1-6, with 7 positions matching TRBD1. Germline-derived CDR1 and CDR2 are SGHVS and FQNEAQ. The junction had 11 bases not matched to a gene; V was cut back by 5 bases and J by 10 bases. CDR3 length equals 15 residues. DNA of the CDR3: TGTGCCAGCAGCCCCGGGACAGTCGAGGGATCACCCCTCCACTTT. It is translated as CASSPGTVEGSPLHF.

In this sample, this clone turned up once. The gene calls are TRBV7-8 and TRBJ1-2; 10 nucleotides match TRBD1. Germline V gene sequence: CDR1 SGHVS, CDR2 FQNEAQ. The J segment lost 4 bases and the V segment lost 0 bases, leaving 8 bases of the junction unmatched. The CDR3 loop spans 17 amino acids. The CDR3 loop is CASSLASRQGALYGYTF. The CDR3 DNA reads TGTGCCAGCAGCTTAGCAAGTAGACAGGGGGCCCTCTATGGCTACACCTTC.

In its sample, this clone was seen once. The chain links TRBV25-1 to TRBJ1-6, with a weak D call TRBD1 (5 bases). Germline assignment: CDR1 MGHDK and CDR2 SYGVNS. The CDR3 loop spans 12 amino acids. V was shortened by 4 bases and J by 14 bases, with 12 bases between the two germline ends. CDR3 nucleotide sequence: TGTGCCAGCAGTGCAGGGACGCTCGCCCTCCACTTT. Protein sequence: CASSAGTLALHF.

The chain recombines TRBV30 with TRBJ1-2; D is uncertain. Germline CDR1 and CDR2: GTSNPN and SVGIG (reference sequence). The germline V and J ends were trimmed by 2 bases and 8 bases, with 12 bases remaining between them. CDR3 size: 12 residues. The CDR3 bases are TGTGCCTGGAGTATCGGGGTGGGCGGCTACACCTTC. This translates into CAWSIGVGGYTF.

The genes are TRBV28 and TRBJ1-1; 10 bases are a match to TRBD1. Germline CDR1 reads MDHEN; CDR2 reads SYDVKM. The CDR3 totals 15 residues. After removal of 6 bases from V and 6 bases from J, the junction contained 10 bases not matched to a gene. CDR3 DNA: TGTGCCAGCAGCTCCGGACAGGGGGATAGCGCTGAAGCTTTCTTT. Its translation is CASSSGQGDSAEAFF.

This chain links TRBV5-1 with TRBJ1-2; D call uncertain. V lost 0 bases, J lost 9 bases, and 9 bases lay in between. Germline V gene data show CDR1 as SGHRS and CDR2 as YFSETQ. CDR3 length: 12 residues. The CDR3, as DNA: TGCGCCAGCAGCTTGGATTGGTATAGCTACACCTTC. Translating gives CASSLDWYSYTF.

The rearrangement joins TRBV29-1 to TRBJ1-2; D is unclear. CDR1 SQVTM and CDR2 ANQGSEA come from the germline V gene. V was shortened by 6 bases and J by 11 bases, with 7 bases between the two germline ends. This CDR3 is 8 amino acids long. The CDR3 nucleotides are TGCAGCGTAGAGGGATACACCTTC. Translating it yields CSVEGYTF.

This clone was seen just once. This sequence joins TRBV19 and TRBJ1-4, with TRBD1 as a possible D gene (5 bases). V was pared by 7 bases and J by 7 bases, with 16 bases between. In germline, CDR1 is LNHDA, CDR2 SQIVND (reference sequence). The CDR3 is 14 amino acids. The CDR3 bases are TGTGCCAGTAAAAGCTACAGGCGGGGTGAAAAACTGTTTTTT. Its translation: CASKSYRRGEKLFF.

This chain joins TRBV4-2 and TRBJ2-7; D may match TRBD1 or TRBD2 (5 bases each). The CDR3 runs to 17 residues. V gave up 2 bases and J gave up 2 bases, with 19 bases separating them. Germline CDR1 reads LGHNA; CDR2 reads YNFKEQ. CDR3 in amino acids: CASSQIVRDPGTYEQYF. The CDR3 coding sequence is TGTGCCAGCAGCCAAATTGTCCGGGACCCAGGAACCTACGAGCAGTACTTC.

This clone was detected only once. The chain joins TRBV5-1 to TRBJ2-5, with TRBD2 matching 12 bases. CDR3 length: 14 amino acids. Germline CDR1 is SGHRS and CDR2 is YFSETQ. The J segment lost 5 bases and the V segment lost 4 bases, leaving 3 bases of the junction unmatched. This chain's CDR3 is CASSPSGGAETQYF. The CDR3 nucleotides read TGCGCCAGCAGCCCTAGCGGGGGGGCGGAGACCCAGTACTTC.

The chain recombines TRBV19 with TRBJ1-1, with TRBD1 as a possible D gene (6 bases). The CDR3 totals 14 residues. Germline-derived CDR1 and CDR2 are LNHDA and SQIVND (reference sequence). The V and J ends lost 5 bases and 10 bases respectively, with 20 bases between them. CDR3 nucleotides: TGTGCCAGTAGTCAAACAGGGACGGCGGCTTTAGCTTTCTTT. Translated: CASSQTGTAALAFF.

J is TRBJ2-2 and V is TRBV12-3 or TRBV12-4; 9 nucleotides align to TRBD1. V gave up 6 bases and J gave up 7 bases; unmatched junction bases: 3. The CDR3 extends over 13 amino acids. Here the CDR3 DNA reads TGTGCCAGCAGACAGACAGGGGGCGGGGAGCTGTTTTTT. It translates to CASRQTGGGELFF.

This clone came up a few times. The chain recombines TRBV5-6 with TRBJ1-5; D not resolved. Trimming removed 4 bases from V and 1 base from J, with 3 bases in between. Germline-derived CDR1 and CDR2 are SGHDT and YYEEEE. The CDR3 extends over 12 amino acids. CDR3 sequence reads: CASSGSNQPQHF. The CDR3 nucleotides read TGTGCCAGCAGCGGCAGCAATCAGCCCCAGCATTTT.

The chain joins TRBV7-6 to TRBJ2-2, with 9 nucleotides matching TRBD1. The J segment lost 3 bases and the V segment lost 5 bases, leaving 7 bases of the junction unmatched. The germline CDR1 and CDR2 sequences are SGHVS and FNYEAQ. This CDR3 region has 16 residues. The CDR3 is CASSVRDRVDTGELFF. The DNA of the CDR3 is TGTGCCAGCAGCGTCCGGGACAGGGTGGACACCGGGGAGCTGTTTTTT.

This clone was detected only a few times. The chain is built from TRBV7-8 and TRBJ2-1; no definite D call. Germline CDR1 SGHVS, CDR2 FQNEAQ. V lost 7 bases to trimming and J lost 0 bases, with 13 bases between them. The CDR3 has 15 residues. The CDR3, as DNA: TGTGCCAGCAACCCTTCCAGTAGCTCCTACAATGAGCAGTTCTTC. Its translation is CASNPSSSSYNEQFF.

This clone was observed once. The V gene is TRBV25-1, the J gene TRBJ1-1; D gene ambiguous. Per the germline V gene, CDR1 is MGHDK and CDR2 is SYGVNS. The V gene lost 3 bases and the J gene lost 0 bases, with 11 bases spanning the gap. CDR3 length: 15 amino acids. This CDR3 is CASSEPMGLNTEAFF. As DNA, the CDR3 is TGTGCCAGCAGTGAGCCCATGGGGTTGAACACTGAAGCTTTCTTT.

The V call is TRBV15, the J call TRBJ1-5; 11 bases are shared with TRBD1. The V gene end was trimmed by 2 bases and the J gene end by 4 bases; junction bases not matched to a gene: 4. The V gene's germline CDR1 is LNHNV and CDR2 YYDKDF (reference sequence). The CDR3 is 16 amino acids. In DNA form, the CDR3 reads TGTGCCACCAGCAGACCGGGACAGGGGGGAAATCAGCCCCAGCATTTT. Residues: CATSRPGQGGNQPQHF.

The chain recombines TRBV25-1 with TRBJ2-1; the match to TRBD1 covers 7 bases. The CDR3 is made up of 15 amino acids. J gave up 8 bases and V 5 bases, and 12 bases lay outside the gene matches. The germline V gene encodes CDR1 MGHDK and CDR2 SYGVNS. In nucleotides, the CDR3 is TGTGCCAGCAGTCGAGAGCAGGGGGTTTCGGATGAGCAGTTCTTC. Translation gives CASSREQGVSDEQFF.

The gene calls are TRBV10-3 and TRBJ2-1; D perhaps matches TRBD2 (6 bases). Looked up from germline, CDR1 is ENHRY and CDR2 is SYGVKD. The CDR3 spans 15 residues. V lost 0 bases, J lost 2 bases, and 8 bases lay in between. CDR3 protein: CAISESGGPYNEQFF. The CDR3 coding sequence is TGTGCCATCAGTGAGTCGGGGGGTCCCTACAATGAGCAGTTCTTC.

The rearrangement links TRBV27 to TRBJ2-2, with TRBD1 matching 8 bases. Germline CDR1 MNHEY, CDR2 SMNVEV (reference sequence). The V segment lost 6 bases and the J segment 6 bases; nucleotides outside the gene matches: 6. The CDR3 contains 14 residues. CDR3 DNA: TGTGCCAGCAGGCGGACAGGGCGCGCCGGGGAGCTGTTTTTT. It codes for CASRRTGRAGELFF.

The rearrangement uses TRBV2 and TRBJ1-3, with unresolved D. The CDR3 is 12 amino acids. The germline V gene has CDR1 SNHLY and CDR2 FYNNEI. V dropped 7 bases and J dropped 4 bases, with 8 bases sitting between them. The CDR3 DNA follows: TGTGCCAGCACTGGTGACGGAAACACCATATATTTT. Translation gives CASTGDGNTIYF.